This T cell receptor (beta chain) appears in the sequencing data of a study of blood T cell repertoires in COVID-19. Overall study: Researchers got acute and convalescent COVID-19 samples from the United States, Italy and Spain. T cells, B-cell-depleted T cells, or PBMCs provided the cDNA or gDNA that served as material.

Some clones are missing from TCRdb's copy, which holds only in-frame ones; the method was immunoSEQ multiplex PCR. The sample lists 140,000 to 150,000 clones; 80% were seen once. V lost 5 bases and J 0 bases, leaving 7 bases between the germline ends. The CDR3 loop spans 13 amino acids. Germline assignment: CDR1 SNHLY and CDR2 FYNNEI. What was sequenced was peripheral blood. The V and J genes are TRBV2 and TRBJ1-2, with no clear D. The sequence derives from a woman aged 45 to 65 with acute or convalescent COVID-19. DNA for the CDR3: TGTGCCAGCAGTATATACACTAACTATGGCTACACCTTC. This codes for CASSIYTNYGYTF.